Listed below are T cell receptor beta chains from one sample, sequenced in a study of blood T cell repertoires in COVID-19. TCRdb keeps only in-frame clones here, not all; method: immunoSEQ multiplex PCR. This sample has 150,000 to 200,000 clones, with 86% found just once. Material for sequencing was peripheral blood. These receptors were obtained from a woman aged 80 or older in a cohort sampled during active or convalescent COVID-19. Both conserved end residues are part of each CDR3. The order of the fields is V gene, J gene, CDR3 protein.

v_call: TRBV19
j_call: TRBJ1-1
cdr3_aa: CATSRVGLGNTEAFF

v_call: TRBV11-2
j_call: TRBJ1-2
cdr3_aa: CASSLGLRNNAYGYTF

v_call: TRBV6-1
j_call: TRBJ2-7
cdr3_aa: CASNPTGNEQYF

v_call: TRBV5-1
j_call: TRBJ1-5
cdr3_aa: CASSSQGQPSEPQHF

v_call: TRBV7-9
j_call: TRBJ2-1
cdr3_aa: CASSLAGTSFTNEQFF

v_call: TRBV19
j_call: TRBJ2-5
cdr3_aa: CASSIGLERETQYF

v_call: TRBV5-1
j_call: TRBJ2-3
cdr3_aa: CASSYGRSTDTQYF

v_call: TRBV9
j_call: TRBJ2-3
cdr3_aa: CASSVASGRALDTQYF

v_call: TRBV7-9
j_call: TRBJ2-2
cdr3_aa: CASSLWPGRVNTGELFF

v_call: TRBV24-1
j_call: TRBJ1-5
cdr3_aa: CATSGTQGGRNQPQHF

v_call: TRBV29-1
j_call: TRBJ1-3
cdr3_aa: CSVRARGWDTIYF

v_call: TRBV20-1
j_call: TRBJ2-3
cdr3_aa: CSASTTSGGPSGTDTQYF

v_call: TRBV2
j_call: TRBJ1-5
cdr3_aa: CASSESRGRNQPQHF

v_call: TRBV23-1
j_call: TRBJ2-2
cdr3_aa: CASSQKPTGWTGELFF

v_call: TRBV5-1
j_call: TRBJ2-5
cdr3_aa: CASSLGTVKRETQYF

v_call: TRBV19
j_call: TRBJ1-1
cdr3_aa: CASREGANSENTEAFF

v_call: TRBV7-2
j_call: TRBJ2-1
cdr3_aa: CASSLELAGGPRYNEQFF

v_call: TRBV10-3
j_call: TRBJ1-1
cdr3_aa: CATRDDWNTEAFF

v_call: TRBV4-1
j_call: TRBJ2-1
cdr3_aa: CASSQGPSGAYNEQFF

v_call: TRBV9
j_call: TRBJ2-1
cdr3_aa: CASSARTSGREASYNEQFF

v_call: TRBV4-1
j_call: TRBJ2-2
cdr3_aa: CASSQGGGAGELFF

v_call: TRBV7-2
j_call: TRBJ1-3
cdr3_aa: CASSLAAGPGNTIYF

v_call: TRBV7-2
j_call: TRBJ1-2
cdr3_aa: CASSSQVTYGYTF

v_call: TRBV2
j_call: TRBJ1-1
cdr3_aa: CATLRGGSNTEAFF

v_call: TRBV2
j_call: TRBJ1-2
cdr3_aa: CASRIDRQYGYTF

v_call: TRBV3-1/TRBV3-2
j_call: TRBJ2-3
cdr3_aa: CASSGGSTDTQYF

v_call: TRBV20-1
j_call: TRBJ2-5
cdr3_aa: CSASPLAGAQETQYF

v_call: TRBV6-6
j_call: TRBJ1-1
cdr3_aa: CASSPDTEAFF

v_call: TRBV9
j_call: TRBJ1-2
cdr3_aa: CASSVEPRQGDGYTF

v_call: TRBV6-2/TRBV6-3
j_call: TRBJ2-1
cdr3_aa: CASSPWRSGGSLEQFF

v_call: TRBV27
j_call: TRBJ1-6
cdr3_aa: CASSTGRSHNNSPLHF

v_call: TRBV24-1
j_call: TRBJ2-5
cdr3_aa: CATSLNEVQTQYF

v_call: TRBV19
j_call: TRBJ1-2
cdr3_aa: CASRVTGVDNYGYTF

v_call: TRBV6-6
j_call: TRBJ2-5
cdr3_aa: CASSRPGTSGGAGETQYF

v_call: TRBV9
j_call: TRBJ2-5
cdr3_aa: CASSARDRARQETQYF

v_call: TRBV27
j_call: TRBJ1-4
cdr3_aa: CASALGVRGEKLFF

v_call: TRBV15
j_call: TRBJ1-6
cdr3_aa: CATSRDLSGVTSPLHF

v_call: TRBV6-2/TRBV6-3
j_call: TRBJ1-1
cdr3_aa: CASSYPDREAFF

v_call: TRBV18
j_call: TRBJ1-2
cdr3_aa: CASSPTGGAGYGYTF

v_call: TRBV12-3/TRBV12-4
j_call: TRBJ2-5
cdr3_aa: CASSQGTAETQYF

v_call: TRBV13
j_call: TRBJ2-2
cdr3_aa: CASSSTGTGSTGELFF